This T cell receptor beta chain was captured in a study of radiation and T cells in renal cell carcinoma. Findings and caveats of the study: Top tumor clonotypes rose in blood 2 weeks post-radiation, then contracted. Without pretreatment biopsies, baseline tumor clonotype presence was undetermined.

The method was immunoSEQ multiplex PCR; TCRdb's version includes in-frame clones alone and lacks a portion of them. This table holds about 130,000 clones, nearly 90% found once. Regarding this clone: Its antigen is undetermined.

Germline trimming cut 6 bases from V and 5 bases from J; bases unmatched to any gene: 7. CDR1 ENHRY and CDR2 SYGVKD come from the germline V gene. The CDR3 is 14 residues long. Time point meaning: baseline pretreatment blood. The treatment was: 15 Gy SBRT to primary tumor, nephrectomy 4 weeks later. Radiation-treated patients gave blood at baseline, week 2 and week 4. Clear cell pathology was present in this patient's renal cell carcinoma. The input for sequencing was blood, taken from a patient whose treatment included radiotherapy and nephrectomy. This TCR derives from a woman between 50 and 59 years old with renal cell carcinoma. The chain has TRBV10-3 and TRBJ2-5, with 9 bases fitting TRBD2. CDR3 in amino acids: CAIRGGGESETQYF. In DNA form, the CDR3 reads TGTGCCATCAGGGGCGGGGGGGAATCTGAGACCCAGTACTTC.